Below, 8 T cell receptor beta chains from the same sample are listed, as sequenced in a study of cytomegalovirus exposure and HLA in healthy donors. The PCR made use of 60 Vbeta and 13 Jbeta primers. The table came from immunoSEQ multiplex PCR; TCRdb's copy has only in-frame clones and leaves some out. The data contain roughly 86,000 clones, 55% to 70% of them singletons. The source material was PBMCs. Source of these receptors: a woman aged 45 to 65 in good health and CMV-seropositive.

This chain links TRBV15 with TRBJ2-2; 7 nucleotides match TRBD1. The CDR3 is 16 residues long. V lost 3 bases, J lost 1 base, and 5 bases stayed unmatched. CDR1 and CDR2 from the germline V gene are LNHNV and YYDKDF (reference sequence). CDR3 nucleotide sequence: TGTGCCACCAGCAGCGGGACAGACCGGAACACCGGGGAGCTGTTTTTT. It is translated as CATSSGTDRNTGELFF.

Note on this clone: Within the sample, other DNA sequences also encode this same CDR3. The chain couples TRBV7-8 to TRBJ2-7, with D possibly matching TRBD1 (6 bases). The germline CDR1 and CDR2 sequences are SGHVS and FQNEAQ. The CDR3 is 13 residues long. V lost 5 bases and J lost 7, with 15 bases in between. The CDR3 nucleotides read TGTGCCAGCAGCCGGGACATCCTCTATGAGCAGTACTTC. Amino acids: CASSRDILYEQYF.

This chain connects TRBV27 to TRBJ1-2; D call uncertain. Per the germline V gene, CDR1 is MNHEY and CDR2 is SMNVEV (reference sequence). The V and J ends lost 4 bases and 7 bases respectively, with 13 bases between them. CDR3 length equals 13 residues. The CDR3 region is CASSSPPDIGYTF. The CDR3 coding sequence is TGTGCCAGCAGTTCCCCCCCCGACATTGGCTACACCTTC.

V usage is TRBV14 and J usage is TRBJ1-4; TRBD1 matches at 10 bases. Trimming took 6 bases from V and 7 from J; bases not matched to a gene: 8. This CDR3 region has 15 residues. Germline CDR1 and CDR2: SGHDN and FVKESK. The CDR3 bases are TGTGCCAGCAGAATGACGGGACAGGGGCGTGAAAAACTGTTTTTT. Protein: CASRMTGQGREKLFF.

CDR3 loop: CASGAGDSKNIQYF. CDR3 in DNA: TGTGCCAGTGGGGCAGGGGACAGCAAAAACATTCAGTACTTC. The chain links TRBV19 to TRBJ2-4, with 7 bases identical to TRBD1. Looked up from germline, CDR1 is LNHDA and CDR2 is SQIVND (reference sequence). With V trimmed by 8 bases and J by 3 bases, 7 bases remained unmatched. This CDR3 contains 14 residues. The full variable domain, with the rest looked up from reference TRBV19 and TRBJ2-4, is DGGITQSPKYLFRKEGQNVTLSCEQNLNHDAMYWYRQDPGQGLRLIYYSQIVNDFQKGDIAEGYSVSREKKESFPLTVTSAQKNPTAFYLCASGAGDSKNIQYFGAGTRLSVL.

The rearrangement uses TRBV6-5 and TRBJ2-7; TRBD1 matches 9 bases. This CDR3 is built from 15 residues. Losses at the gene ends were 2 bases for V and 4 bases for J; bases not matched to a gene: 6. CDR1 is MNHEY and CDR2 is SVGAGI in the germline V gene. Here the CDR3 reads CASSYITGGGYEQYF. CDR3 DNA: TGTGCCAGCAGTTACATAACAGGGGGCGGTTACGAGCAGTACTTC.

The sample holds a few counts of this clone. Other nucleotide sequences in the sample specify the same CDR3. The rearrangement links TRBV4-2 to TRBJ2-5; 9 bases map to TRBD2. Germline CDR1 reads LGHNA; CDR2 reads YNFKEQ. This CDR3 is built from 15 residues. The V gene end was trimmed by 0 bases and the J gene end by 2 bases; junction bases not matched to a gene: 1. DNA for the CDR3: TGTGCCAGCAGCCAAGAGCGGGGGGGACAAGAGACCCAGTACTTC. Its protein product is CASSQERGGQETQYF.

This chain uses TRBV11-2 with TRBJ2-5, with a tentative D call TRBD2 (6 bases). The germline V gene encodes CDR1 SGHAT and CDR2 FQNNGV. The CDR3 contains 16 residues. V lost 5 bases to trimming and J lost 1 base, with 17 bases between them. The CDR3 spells CASSPWDSGFQETQYF. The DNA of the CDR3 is TGTGCCAGCAGCCCGTGGGATAGCGGCTTCCAAGAGACCCAGTACTTC.